This T cell receptor (beta chain) was recorded in a study of vaccination effects on CD4 cells after COVID-19. Produced via immunoSEQ multiplex PCR; TCRdb's table is partial and in-frame only. Among 50,000 to 60,000 clones listed, approximately 70% were seen once. Turning to this clone: Its antigen is not known.

J lost 6 bases, V lost 4 bases, and 13 bases had no gene match. This CDR3 comprises 16 residues. Germline V CDR1 and CDR2: SEHNR, FQNEAQ (reference sequence). Before sequencing took place, the ViraFEST assay used viral peptide pools to expand antigen-specific CD4+ T cells. Following an approximately 10-day culture, CD4+ T cells were purified. Vaccine recipients, nucleocapsid antibody negative, had no prior SARS-CoV-2 infection. The source of this sequence is a human donor who received a COVID-19 vaccine. This rearrangement joins TRBV7-9 to TRBJ1-1, with TRBD1 matching over 8 bases. The sequences come from CD4+ T cells from PBMCs cultured with SARS-CoV-2 spike peptides, collected before COVID-19 vaccination. CDR3 sequence: CASSSWDRPIEPEAFF. The DNA of the CDR3 is TGTGCCAGCAGCTCGTGGGACAGGCCAATCGAACCTGAAGCTTTCTTT.